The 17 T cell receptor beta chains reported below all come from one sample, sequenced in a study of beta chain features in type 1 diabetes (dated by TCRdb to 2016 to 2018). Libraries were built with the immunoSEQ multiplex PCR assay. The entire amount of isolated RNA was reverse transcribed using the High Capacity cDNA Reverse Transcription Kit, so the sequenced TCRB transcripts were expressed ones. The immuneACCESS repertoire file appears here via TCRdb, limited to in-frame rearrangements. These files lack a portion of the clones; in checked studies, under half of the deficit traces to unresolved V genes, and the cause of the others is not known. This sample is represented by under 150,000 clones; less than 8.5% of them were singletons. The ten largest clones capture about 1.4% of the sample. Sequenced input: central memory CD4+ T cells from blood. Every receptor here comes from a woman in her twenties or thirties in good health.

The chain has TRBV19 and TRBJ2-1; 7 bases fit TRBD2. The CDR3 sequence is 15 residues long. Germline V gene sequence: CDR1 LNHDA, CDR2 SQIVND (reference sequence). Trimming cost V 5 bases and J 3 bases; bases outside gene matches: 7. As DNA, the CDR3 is TGTGCCAGTAGTCTCCCCGGGAGGCGCTACAATGAGCAGTTCTTC. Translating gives CASSLPGRRYNEQFF.

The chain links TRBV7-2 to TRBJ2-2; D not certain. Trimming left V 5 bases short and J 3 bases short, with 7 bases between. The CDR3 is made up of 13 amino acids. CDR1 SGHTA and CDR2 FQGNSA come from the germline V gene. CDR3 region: CASSRFDTGELFF. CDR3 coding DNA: TGTGCCAGCAGCCGGTTCGACACCGGGGAGCTGTTTTTT.

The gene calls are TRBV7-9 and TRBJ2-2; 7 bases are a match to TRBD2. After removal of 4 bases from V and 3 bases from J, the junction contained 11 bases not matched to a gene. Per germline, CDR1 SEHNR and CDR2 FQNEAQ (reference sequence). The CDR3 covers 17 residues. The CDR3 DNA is TGTGCCAGCAGCTGGGGGGGGTCATCCGCGGACACCGGGGAGCTGTTTTTT. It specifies CASSWGGSSADTGELFF.

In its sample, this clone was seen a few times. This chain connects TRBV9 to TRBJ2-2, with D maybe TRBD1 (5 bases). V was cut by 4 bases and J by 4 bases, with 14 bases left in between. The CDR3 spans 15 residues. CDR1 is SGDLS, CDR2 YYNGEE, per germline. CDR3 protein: CASSSRVRATGELFF. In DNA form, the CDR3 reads TGTGCCAGCAGCTCCAGGGTGCGAGCCACCGGGGAGCTGTTTTTT.

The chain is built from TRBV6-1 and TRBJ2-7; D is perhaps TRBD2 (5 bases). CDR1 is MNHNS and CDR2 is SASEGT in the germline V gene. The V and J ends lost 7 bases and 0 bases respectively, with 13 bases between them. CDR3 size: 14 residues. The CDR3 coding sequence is TGTGCCAGCATCGGACGGGGTAACTCCTACGAGCAGTACTTC. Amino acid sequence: CASIGRGNSYEQYF.

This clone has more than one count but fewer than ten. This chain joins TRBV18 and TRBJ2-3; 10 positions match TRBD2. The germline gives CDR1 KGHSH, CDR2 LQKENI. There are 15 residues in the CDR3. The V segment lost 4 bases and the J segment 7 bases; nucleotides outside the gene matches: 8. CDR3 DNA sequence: TGTGCCAGCTCACTAGCGGGAGGCCCTTTGAATACGCAGTATTTT. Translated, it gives CASSLAGGPLNTQYF.

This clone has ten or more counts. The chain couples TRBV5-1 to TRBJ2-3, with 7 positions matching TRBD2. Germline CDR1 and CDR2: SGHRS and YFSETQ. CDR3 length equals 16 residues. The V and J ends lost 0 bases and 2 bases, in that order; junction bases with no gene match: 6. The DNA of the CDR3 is TGCGCCAGCAGCTTGGCCGTGGGAGGGAACACAGATACGCAGTATTTT. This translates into CASSLAVGGNTDTQYF.

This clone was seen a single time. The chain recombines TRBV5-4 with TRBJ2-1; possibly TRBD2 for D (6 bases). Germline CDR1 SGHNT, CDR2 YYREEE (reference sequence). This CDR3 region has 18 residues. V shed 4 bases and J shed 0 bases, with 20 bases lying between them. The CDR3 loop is CASSQPDYGRSSYNEQFF. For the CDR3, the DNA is TGTGCCAGCAGCCAACCGGACTACGGGCGGAGCTCCTACAATGAGCAGTTCTTC.

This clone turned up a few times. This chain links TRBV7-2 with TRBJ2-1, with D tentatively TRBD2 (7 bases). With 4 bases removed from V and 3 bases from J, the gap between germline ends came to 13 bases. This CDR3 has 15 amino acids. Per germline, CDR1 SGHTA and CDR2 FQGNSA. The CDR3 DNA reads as TGTGCCAGCAGCTGGGGGAGGGGGGGCTACAATGAGCAGTTCTTC. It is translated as CASSWGRGGYNEQFF.

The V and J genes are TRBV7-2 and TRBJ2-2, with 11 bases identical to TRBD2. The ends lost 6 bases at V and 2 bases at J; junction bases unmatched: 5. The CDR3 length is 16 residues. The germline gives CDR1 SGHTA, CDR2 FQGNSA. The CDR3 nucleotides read TGTGCCAGCAGACGCACTAGCGGGAGAAACACCGGGGAGCTGTTTTTT. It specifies CASRRTSGRNTGELFF.

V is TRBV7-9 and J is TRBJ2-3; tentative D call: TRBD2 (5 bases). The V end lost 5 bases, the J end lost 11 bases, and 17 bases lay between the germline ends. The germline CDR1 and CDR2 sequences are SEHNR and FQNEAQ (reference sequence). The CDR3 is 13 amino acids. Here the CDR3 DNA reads TGTGCCAGCAGCGCCCAAACCGCGGGCGGGCAGTATTTT. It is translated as CASSAQTAGGQYF. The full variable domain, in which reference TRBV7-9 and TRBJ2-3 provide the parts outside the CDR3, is DTGVSQNPRHKITKRGQNVTFRCDPISEHNRLYWYRQTLGQGPEFLTYFQNEAQLEKSRLLSDRFSAERPKGSFSTLEIQRTEQGDSAMYLCASSAQTAGGQYFGPGTRLTVL.

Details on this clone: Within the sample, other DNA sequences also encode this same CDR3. The CDR3 DNA reads as TGTGCCAGTAGTATGGGTCAGGGGTACGAGCAGTACTTC. It encodes CASSMGQGYEQYF. The chain carries TRBV19 and TRBJ2-7, with D tentatively TRBD1 (6 bases). Per germline, CDR1 LNHDA and CDR2 SQIVND (reference sequence). The CDR3 has 13 amino acids. V was clipped by 3 bases and J by 4 bases, with 10 bases between them.

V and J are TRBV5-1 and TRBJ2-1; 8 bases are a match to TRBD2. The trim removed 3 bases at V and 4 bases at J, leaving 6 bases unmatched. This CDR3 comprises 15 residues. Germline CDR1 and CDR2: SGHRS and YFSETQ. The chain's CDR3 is CASSSNSGMYNEQFF. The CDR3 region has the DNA TGCGCCAGCAGCTCTAATAGCGGGATGTACAATGAGCAGTTCTTC.

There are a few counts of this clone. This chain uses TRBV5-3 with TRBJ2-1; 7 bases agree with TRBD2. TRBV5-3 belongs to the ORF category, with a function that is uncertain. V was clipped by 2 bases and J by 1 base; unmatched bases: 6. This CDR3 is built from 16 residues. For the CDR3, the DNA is TGTGCCAGAAGCTTCTGCGGGAGCTGGTCCTACAATGAGCAGTTCTTC. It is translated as CARSFCGSWSYNEQFF.

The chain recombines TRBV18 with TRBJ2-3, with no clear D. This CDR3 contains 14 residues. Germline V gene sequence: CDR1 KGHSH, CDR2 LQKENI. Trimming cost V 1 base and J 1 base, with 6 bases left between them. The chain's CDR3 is CASSPLQGTDTQYF. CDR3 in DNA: TGTGCCAGCTCACCACTGCAGGGCACAGATACGCAGTATTTT.

This chain's CDR3 is CASRYPGTENNEQFF. CDR3 DNA: TGTGCCAGCAGATACCCGGGAACCGAGAACAATGAGCAGTTCTTC. The V call is TRBV28, the J call TRBJ2-1, with a weak D call TRBD2 (5 bases). The germline V and J ends were trimmed by 6 bases and 5 bases, with 17 bases remaining between them. CDR1 and CDR2 (germline): MDHEN, SYDVKM. This CDR3 spans 15 amino acids.

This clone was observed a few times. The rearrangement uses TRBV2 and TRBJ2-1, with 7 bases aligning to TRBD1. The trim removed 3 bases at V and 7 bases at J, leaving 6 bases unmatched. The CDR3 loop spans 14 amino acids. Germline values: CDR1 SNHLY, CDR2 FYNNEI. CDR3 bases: TGTGCCAGCAGTGAGCAGACAGGGCGGAATGAGCAGTTCTTC. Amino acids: CASSEQTGRNEQFF.